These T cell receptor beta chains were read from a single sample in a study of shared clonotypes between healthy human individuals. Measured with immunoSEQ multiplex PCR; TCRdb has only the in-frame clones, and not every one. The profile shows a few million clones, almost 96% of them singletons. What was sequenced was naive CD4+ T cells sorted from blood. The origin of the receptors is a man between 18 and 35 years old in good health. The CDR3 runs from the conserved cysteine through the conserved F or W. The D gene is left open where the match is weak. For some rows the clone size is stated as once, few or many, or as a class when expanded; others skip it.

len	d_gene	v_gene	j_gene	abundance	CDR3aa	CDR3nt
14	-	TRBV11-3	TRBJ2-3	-	CASSVSRPPDTQYF	TGTGCCAGCAGCGTGTCCCGCCCCCCAGATACGCAGTATTTT
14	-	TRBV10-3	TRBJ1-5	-	CAISESTGTVPQHF	TGTGCCATCAGTGAGTCGACAGGTACGGTCCCCCAGCATTTT
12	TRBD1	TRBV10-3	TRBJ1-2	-	CAISTGGSGYTF	TGTGCCATCAGCACAGGGGGAAGTGGCTACACCTTC
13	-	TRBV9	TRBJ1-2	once	CASSVDRAYGYTF	TGTGCCAGCAGCGTAGACCGAGCTTATGGCTACACCTTC
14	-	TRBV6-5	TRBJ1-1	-	CASSYRTRNTEAFF	TGTGCCAGCAGTTATCGGACTCGGAACACTGAAGCTTTCTTT
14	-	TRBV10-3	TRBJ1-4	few	CATGARAEGEKLFF	TGTGCCACCGGTGCCAGGGCCGAAGGTGAAAAACTGTTTTTT
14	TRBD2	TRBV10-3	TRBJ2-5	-	CATASGRGVETQYF	TGTGCCACTGCTAGCGGGAGAGGCGTTGAGACCCAGTACTTC
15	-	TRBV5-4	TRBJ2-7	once	CASSLAQGSSYEQYF	TGTGCCAGCAGCTTGGCCCAGGGCAGCTCCTACGAGCAGTACTTC
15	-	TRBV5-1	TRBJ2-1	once	CASSLRPSGGNEQFF	TGCGCCAGCAGCTTGAGACCCTCAGGTGGGAATGAGCAGTTCTTC
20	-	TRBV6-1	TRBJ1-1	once	CASSEGGGRGGIKYYTEAFF	TGTGCCAGCAGTGAAGGTGGTGGGCGTGGAGGGATTAAGTATTATACTGAAGCTTTCTTT
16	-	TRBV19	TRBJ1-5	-	CATSLLGTDSNQPQHF	TGTGCCACCTCACTCCTCGGGACCGATAGCAATCAGCCCCAGCATTTT
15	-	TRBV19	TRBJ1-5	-	CASRPRGATNQPQHF	TGTGCCAGTAGACCAAGGGGGGCTACCAATCAGCCCCAGCATTTT
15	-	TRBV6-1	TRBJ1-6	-	CASCGAGINNSPLHF	TGTGCCAGCTGCGGGGCGGGGATCAATAATTCACCCCTCCACTTT
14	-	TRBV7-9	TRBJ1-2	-	CASSLSQGNYGYTF	TGTGCCAGCAGCTTAAGCCAGGGGAACTATGGCTACACCTTC
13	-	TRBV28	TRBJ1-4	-	CASRPPGNEKLFF	TGTGCCAGCAGGCCCCCGGGGAATGAAAAACTGTTTTTT
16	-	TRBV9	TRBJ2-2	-	CASSPQPEGGTGELFF	TGTGCCAGCAGCCCGCAACCGGAGGGGGGAACCGGGGAGCTGTTTTTT
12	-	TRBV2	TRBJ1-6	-	CASSDRGSPLHF	TGTGCCAGCAGTGATAGAGGTTCACCCCTCCACTTT
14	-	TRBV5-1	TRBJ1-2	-	CASSLGLGRDGYTF	TGCGCCAGCAGCTTGGGGCTGGGGAGGGATGGCTACACCTTC
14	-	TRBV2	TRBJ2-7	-	CASKKRTDSYEQYF	TGTGCCAGCAAAAAGAGGACAGACTCCTACGAGCAGTACTTC
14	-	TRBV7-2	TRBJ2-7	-	CASSSTRASYEQYF	TGTGCCAGCAGCTCCACGAGGGCAAGCTACGAGCAGTACTTC
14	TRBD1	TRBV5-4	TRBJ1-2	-	CASSSTGVGYGYTF	TGTGCCAGCAGCTCGACAGGGGTAGGCTATGGCTACACCTTC
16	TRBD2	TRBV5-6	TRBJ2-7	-	CASSLMGRGSSYEQYF	TGTGCCAGCAGCTTGATGGGGAGGGGATCGTCCTACGAGCAGTACTTC
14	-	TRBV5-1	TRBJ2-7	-	CASSLGTTSDEQYF	TGCGCCAGCAGCTTAGGAACAACGAGCGACGAGCAGTACTTC
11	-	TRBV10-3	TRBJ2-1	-	CAISGVDEQFF	TGTGCCATCAGCGGAGTAGATGAGCAGTTCTTC
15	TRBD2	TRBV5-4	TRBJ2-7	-	CASSQTSLSSYEQYF	TGTGCCAGCAGCCAGACTAGCCTCAGCTCCTACGAGCAGTACTTC
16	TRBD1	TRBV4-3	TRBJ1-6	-	CASSQGTDRGTTPLHF	TGCGCCAGCAGCCAAGGAACAGACAGGGGCACGACACCCCTCCACTTT
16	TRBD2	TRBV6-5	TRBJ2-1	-	CASSYTGLAGRNEQFF	TGTGCCAGCAGTTACACAGGACTAGCCGGAAGGAATGAGCAGTTCTTC
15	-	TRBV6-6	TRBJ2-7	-	CASSRGDSPTYEQYF	TGTGCCAGCAGCCGGGGGGACAGCCCCACCTACGAGCAGTACTTC
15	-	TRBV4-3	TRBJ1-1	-	CASSQSGQTNTEAFF	TGCGCCAGCAGCCAATCGGGACAAACGAACACTGAAGCTTTCTTT
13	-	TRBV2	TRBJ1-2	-	CASSVGGWDGYTF	TGTGCCAGCAGCGTGGGGGGTTGGGATGGCTACACCTTC
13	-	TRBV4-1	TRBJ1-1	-	CASSPLVRAGAFF	TGCGCCAGCAGCCCCTTGGTGCGGGCTGGAGCTTTCTTT
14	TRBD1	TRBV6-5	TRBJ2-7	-	CASSRDRESYEQYF	TGTGCCAGCAGTAGGGACAGGGAATCCTACGAGCAGTACTTC
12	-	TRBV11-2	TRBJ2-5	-	CASSSNQETQYF	TGTGCCAGCAGTTCTAACCAAGAGACCCAGTACTTC
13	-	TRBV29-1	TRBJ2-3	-	CSVVPDLTDTQYF	TGCAGCGTTGTCCCAGATCTCACAGATACGCAGTATTTT
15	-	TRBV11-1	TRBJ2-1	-	CASSSDGSSYNEQFF	TGTGCCAGCAGCTCCGACGGAAGCTCCTACAATGAGCAGTTCTTC
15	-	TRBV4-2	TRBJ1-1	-	CASSPPGTANTEAFF	TGTGCCAGCAGCCCGCCTGGGACTGCGAACACTGAAGCTTTCTTT
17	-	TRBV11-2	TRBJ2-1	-	CASSFLGDHSSYNEQFF	TGTGCCAGCAGCTTCCTGGGGGATCACAGCTCCTACAATGAGCAGTTCTTC
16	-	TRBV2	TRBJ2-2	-	CASSEITVYNTGELFF	TGTGCCAGCAGTGAAATAACAGTCTATAACACCGGGGAGCTGTTTTTT
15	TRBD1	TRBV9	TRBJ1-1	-	CASSVATGGFAEAFF	TGTGCCAGCAGCGTAGCAACAGGGGGCTTCGCTGAAGCTTTCTTT
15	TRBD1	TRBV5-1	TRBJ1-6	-	CASSLETGFESPLHF	TGCGCCAGCAGCTTGGAGACAGGGTTTGAGTCACCCCTCCACTTT
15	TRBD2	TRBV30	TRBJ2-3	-	CAWTLAGVPVGTQYF	TGTGCCTGGACCCTAGCGGGAGTTCCCGTGGGTACGCAGTATTTT
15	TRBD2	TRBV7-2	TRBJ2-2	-	CASSRTSGNTGELFF	TGTGCCAGCAGCCGGACTAGCGGCAACACCGGGGAGCTGTTTTTT
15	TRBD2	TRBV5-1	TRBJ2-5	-	CASTKTSGVIETQYF	TGCGCCAGCACTAAGACTAGCGGGGTCATTGAGACCCAGTACTTC
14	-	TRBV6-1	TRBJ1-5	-	CASSEGGLRQPQHF	TGTGCCAGCAGTGAGGGTGGGTTACGACAGCCCCAGCATTTT
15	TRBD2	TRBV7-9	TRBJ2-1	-	CASHISGSSYNEQFF	TGTGCCAGCCACATTAGCGGGAGCTCCTACAATGAGCAGTTCTTC
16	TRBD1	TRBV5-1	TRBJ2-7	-	CASSPGGAGDRGEQYF	TGCGCCAGCAGCCCCGGGGGGGCCGGGGACAGGGGCGAGCAGTACTTC
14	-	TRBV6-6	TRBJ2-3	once	CASSLGGATDTQYF	TGTGCCAGCAGTCTTGGCGGGGCCACAGATACGCAGTATTTT
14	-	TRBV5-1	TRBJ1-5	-	CASSRGGAGQPQHF	TGCGCCAGCAGCCGCGGCGGGGCTGGCCAGCCCCAGCATTTT
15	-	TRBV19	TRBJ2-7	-	CASSRGPIGIYEQYF	TGTGCCAGTAGCCGAGGTCCGATAGGGATTTACGAGCAGTACTTC
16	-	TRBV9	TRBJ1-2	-	CASSPVVGEINYGYTF	TGTGCCAGCAGCCCCGTTGTGGGTGAGATTAACTATGGCTACACCTTC
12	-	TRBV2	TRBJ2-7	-	CASRPTSYEQYF	TGTGCCAGCAGACCCACTAGCTACGAGCAGTACTTC
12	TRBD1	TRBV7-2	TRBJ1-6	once	CASSPRQGTAHF	TGTGCCAGCAGCCCAAGACAGGGCACGGCCCACTTT
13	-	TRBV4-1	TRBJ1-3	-	CASSQEDRNTIYF	TGCGCCAGCAGCCAAGAAGACAGAAACACCATATATTTT
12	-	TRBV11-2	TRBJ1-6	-	CASSLVYSPLHF	TGTGCCAGCAGCCTAGTTTATTCACCCCTCCACTTT
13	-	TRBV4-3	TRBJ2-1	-	CASSQVLHNEQFF	TGCGCCAGCAGCCAAGTCCTCCACAATGAGCAGTTCTTC
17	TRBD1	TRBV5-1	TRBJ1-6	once	CASSMTGTNSYNSPLHF	TGCGCCAGCAGCATGACAGGGACCAACTCCTATAATTCACCCCTCCACTTT
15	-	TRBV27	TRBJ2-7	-	CASSLFPPVGPEQYF	TGTGCCAGCAGTTTATTCCCCCCAGTGGGGCCCGAGCAGTACTTC
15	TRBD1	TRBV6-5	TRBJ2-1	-	CASSLLTGGDNEQFF	TGTGCCAGCAGTTTATTGACAGGGGGGGACAATGAGCAGTTCTTC